Sequencing of this TCR beta chain was carried out in a study of blood T cell repertoires in COVID-19. Study summary: Samples representing acute and convalescent COVID-19 were sourced from the United States, Italy and Spain. T cells, B-cell-depleted T cells, or PBMCs supplied cDNA or gDNA.

In the study's own analysis: Researchers report that nucleated cell counts were estimated from reference gene primer amplification. Sequencing was performed with immunoSEQ multiplex PCR; in TCRdb, only in-frame clones are kept and a portion is missing. Clonal size and the V and J genes are those of that table, whereas D and trimming came from the DNA. The table includes about 200,000 clones, about 87% detected once. The sequence derives from a man aged 55-75 years who had recovered from COVID-19. The sequenced material came from peripheral blood.

The CDR3 reads CASSPPPPGQGPPEEQYF. The CDR3 DNA is TGTGCCAGCAGCCCTCCCCCCCCTGGGCAGGGGCCTCCCGAAGAGCAGTACTTC. This rearrangement joins TRBV7-9 to TRBJ2-7; TRBD1 is a possible D gene (6 bases). CDR3 length equals 18 residues. Deletions cut 5 bases from V and 7 bases from J, with 30 bases between. Germline V gene data show CDR1 as SEHNR and CDR2 as FQNEAQ (reference sequence).